These T cell receptor beta chains were read from a single sample in a study of blood T cell repertoires in COVID-19. The assay was immunoSEQ multiplex PCR, and TCRdb's table has in-frame clones only and misses some. The sample lists over 150,000 clones; about 87% were seen once. The sample taken for sequencing was peripheral blood. The receptors derive from a woman aged 55-69 years who had recovered from COVID-19. Each CDR3 is given with its conserved first and last residue.

TRBV29-1	TRBJ2-3	CSVEPSGGPTDTQYF
TRBV30	TRBJ2-1	CAWSVRQYNEQFF
TRBV29-1	TRBJ1-1	CSVEGPARAFF
TRBV28	TRBJ1-6	CASSFGATGKYNSPLHF
TRBV11-2	TRBJ2-7	CASSLALTGVYEQYF
TRBV6-2/TRBV6-3	TRBJ1-1	CASSYGQGTEAFF
TRBV13	TRBJ2-2	CASSRGVRETGELFF
TRBV7-7	TRBJ2-1	CASSLGTVNNEQFF
TRBV5-1	TRBJ2-7	CASSWSLGGEQYF
TRBV6-1	TRBJ2-2	CASSDRGLAGGRSMTGELFF
TRBV5-1	TRBJ2-3	CASSLASLAGGHPAADTQYF